This is a list of T cell receptor beta chains from one sample in a study of blood T cell repertoires in COVID-19. Assay: immunoSEQ multiplex PCR; the TCRdb copy retains only in-frame clones and omits some. The table has 200,000 to 250,000 clones, roughly 80% seen once. Sequencing was carried out using peripheral blood. All receptors derive from a woman aged 80 or over with active or convalescent COVID-19. The CDR3 runs from the conserved cysteine through the conserved F or W. Each record gives: clone size, J gene, D gene, V gene, CDR3 protein, CDR3 DNA. D genes are given only for firm matches. The listing skips clone size in some rows; elsewhere it reads once, few, many or a size class.

NA,TRBJ1-6,NA,TRBV30,CAWSVGARSSYNSPLHF,TGTGCCTGGAGTGTAGGGGCGAGGTCATCCTATAATTCACCCCTCCACTTT
NA,TRBJ1-4,NA,TRBV4-3,CASTESHRGGEKLFF,TGCGCCAGCACCGAAAGCCACCGGGGGGGTGAAAAACTGTTTTTT
NA,TRBJ2-3,TRBD1,TRBV28,CASSSVRDRVRDTQYF,TGTGCCAGCAGTTCGGTTCGGGACAGGGTTCGAGATACGCAGTATTTT
NA,TRBJ1-1,NA,TRBV7-8,CASSLAAVLRNTEAFF,TGTGCCAGCAGCTTAGCGGCAGTCCTCCGGAACACTGAAGCTTTCTTT
NA,TRBJ1-1,NA,TRBV6-5,CASSYRERNTEAFF,TGTGCCAGCAGTTACCGGGAAAGGAACACTGAAGCTTTCTTT
NA,TRBJ2-2,NA,TRBV2,CASSLRQIAGELFF,TGTGCCAGCAGTCTGCGACAGATAGCCGGGGAGCTGTTTTTT
NA,TRBJ2-1,TRBD2,TRBV10-2,CASSLAGGPYNEQFF,TGCGCCAGCAGTTTAGCGGGAGGGCCCTACAATGAGCAGTTCTTC
NA,TRBJ2-7,NA,TRBV28,CASSLQAASSYEQYF,TGTGCCAGCAGCCTTCAAGCGGCGAGCTCCTACGAGCAGTACTTC
few,TRBJ1-1,TRBD1,TRBV14,CASSQPGGAEAFF,TGTGCCAGCAGCCAACCAGGGGGCGCAGAAGCTTTCTTT
NA,TRBJ2-2,TRBD2,TRBV7-2,CASSSDIGLAGYTGELFF,TGTGCCAGCAGCTCGGACATAGGACTAGCGGGGTACACCGGGGAGCTGTTTTTT
NA,TRBJ2-7,TRBD1,TRBV5-1,CATNQGTGNGEQYF,TGCGCCACCAACCAAGGGACAGGGAACGGCGAGCAGTACTTC
NA,TRBJ2-3,NA,TRBV7-3,CASSPGGGRRTDTQYF,TGTGCCAGCAGCCCTGGGGGGGGGCGGCGCACAGATACGCAGTATTTT
NA,TRBJ2-2,TRBD1,TRBV2,CASRGDRVTGELFF,TGTGCCAGCCGTGGCGACAGGGTCACCGGGGAGCTGTTTTTT
once,TRBJ1-1,NA,TRBV18,CASSPTGRAEAFF,TGTGCCAGCTCACCCACAGGGAGGGCTGAAGCTTTCTTT
NA,TRBJ2-1,NA,TRBV5-1,CASSLQGIDNEQFF,TGCGCCAGCAGCTTGCAGGGGATTGACAATGAGCAGTTCTTC
NA,TRBJ2-7,TRBD1,TRBV27,CASSPRQGKVYEQYF,TGTGCCAGCAGTCCTCGACAGGGTAAAGTCTACGAGCAGTACTTC
once,TRBJ2-5,NA,TRBV5-6,CASTRGGIPGSQYF,TGTGCCAGCACCCGCGGCGGGATCCCAGGATCCCAGTACTTC
NA,TRBJ2-5,NA,TRBV5-1,CASSLRSGGGETQYF,TGCGCCAGCAGCTTGAGGTCCGGGGGTGGAGAGACCCAGTACTTC
NA,TRBJ2-1,TRBD1,TRBV13,CARSLRGPPINEQFF,TGTGCCAGGAGCTTAAGGGGGCCCCCAATCAATGAGCAGTTCTTC
few,TRBJ2-1,TRBD2,TRBV11-3,CASTKLGGGLAYNEQFF,TGTGCCAGCACCAAACTTGGGGGGGGACTAGCTTACAATGAGCAGTTCTTC
NA,TRBJ2-7,TRBD1,TRBV19,CASKIDRVRSYEQYF,TGTGCCAGTAAAATAGACAGGGTTCGTTCCTACGAGCAGTACTTC
NA,TRBJ1-1,NA,TRBV2,CASSEALKAFF,TGTGCCAGCAGTGAAGCGCTAAAAGCTTTCTTT
NA,TRBJ2-5,NA,TRBV18,CASSPNPQRETQYF,TGTGCCAGCTCACCAAACCCCCAGCGAGAGACCCAGTACTTC
NA,TRBJ1-2,NA,TRBV12-3/TRBV12-4,CASSPGGYGYTF,TGTGCCAGCAGCCCCGGAGGGTACGGCTACACCTTC
NA,TRBJ2-3,NA,TRBV18,CASSPPGSHDTQYF,TGTGCCAGCTCACCACCGGGGAGTCACGATACGCAGTATTTT
NA,TRBJ2-4,TRBD2,TRBV28,CASSLTSGGEIQYF,TGTGCCAGCAGTTTGACTAGCGGGGGCGAAATTCAGTACTTC